The 26 T cell receptor beta chains in this list originate from one sample, sequenced in a study of cytomegalovirus exposure and HLA in healthy donors. The PCR employed 60 Vbeta primers together with 13 Jbeta primers. Measured with immunoSEQ multiplex PCR; TCRdb has only the in-frame clones, and not every one. The sample holds roughly 150,000 clones, less than 80% seen once. The specimen sequenced was PBMCs. These receptors were taken from a man aged 35 to 55 in good health and CMV-seropositive.

A remark on this clone: The identical CDR3 is also encoded by other nucleotide sequences in the sample. The rearrangement joins TRBV30 to TRBJ2-3; 13 bases are shared with TRBD2. The CDR3 sequence is 15 residues long. V was pared by 0 bases and J by 4 bases, with 1 base of the junction left unmatched. Per the germline V gene, CDR1 is GTSNPN and CDR2 is SVGIG (reference sequence). The CDR3 nucleotides read TGTGCCTGGAGTGTCGGACTAGCGGGGGCAGATACGCAGTATTTT. Translating it yields CAWSVGLAGADTQYF.

The chain recombines TRBV7-3 with TRBJ1-1; TRBD1 might be the D (6 bases). This CDR3 is 18 amino acids long. V gave up 0 bases and J gave up 0 bases, with 17 bases separating them. Looked up from germline, CDR1 is SGHTA and CDR2 is FQGTGA. The CDR3 reads CASSLTFNQGYVNTEAFF. CDR3 nucleotides: TGTGCCAGCAGCTTAACGTTTAATCAGGGGTATGTGAACACTGAAGCTTTCTTT.

The chain combines TRBV7-9 with TRBJ2-1, with 7 bases lining up with TRBD1. Germline V gene sequence: CDR1 SEHNR, CDR2 FQNEAQ (reference sequence). The junction had 5 bases not matched to a gene; V was cut back by 0 bases and J by 15 bases. This CDR3 has 12 residues. The CDR3 coding sequence is TGTGCCAGCAGCTTAGCGGACAGGATAGGGTTCTTC. Its translation: CASSLADRIGFF.

The chain combines TRBV6-1 with TRBJ2-7, with a weak D call TRBD2 (5 bases). V gave up 10 bases and J gave up 3 bases, with 22 bases separating them. The CDR3 length is 15 residues. The germline gives CDR1 MNHNS, CDR2 SASEGT. CDR3 nucleotide sequence: TGTGCCATACCCGGGGAAGGGCCCCTCTTCTACGAGCAGTACTTC. Protein: CAIPGEGPLFYEQYF.

V is TRBV4-1 and J is TRBJ2-7; 9 bases line up with TRBD2. CDR3 size: 13 residues. J was trimmed by 6 bases and V by 2 bases; bases with no gene match: 2. Germline assignment: CDR1 MGHRA and CDR2 YSYEKL. The CDR3, as DNA: TGCGCCAGCAGCCAATCGGGACTAGCCGAGCAGTACTTC. Translating gives CASSQSGLAEQYF.

The rearrangement links TRBV28 to TRBJ2-2; D gene uncertain. This CDR3 spans 11 amino acids. V lost 6 bases, J lost 7 bases, and 6 bases lay in between. From germline, CDR1 is MDHEN and CDR2 SYDVKM. The CDR3 region has the DNA TGTGCCAGCAGAGCTTACGGGGAGCTGTTTTTT. It specifies CASRAYGELFF.

CDR3 region: CASLLGGGNTEAFF. DNA of the CDR3: TGCGCCAGCTTACTCGGAGGGGGCAACACTGAAGCTTTCTTT. J is TRBJ1-1 and V is TRBV5-1; 7 bases align to TRBD1. The CDR3 runs 14 residues. V trimming: 7 bases; J trimming: 2 bases; junction bases outside the gene matches: 8. The germline gives CDR1 SGHRS, CDR2 YFSETQ.

This chain uses TRBV5-1 with TRBJ1-3; 9 nucleotides line up with TRBD1. Germline V gives CDR1 SGHRS, CDR2 YFSETQ. The CDR3 runs 16 residues. The J segment lost 5 bases and the V segment lost 5 bases, leaving 11 bases of the junction unmatched. The CDR3 DNA follows: TGCGCCAGCAGTTTAACAGGGGGCGCCGACAGAAACACCATATATTTT. Residues: CASSLTGGADRNTIYF.

V is TRBV10-2 and J is TRBJ2-1; unclear D gene. V dropped 3 bases and J dropped 3 bases, with 12 bases sitting between them. CDR1 and CDR2 (germline): WSHSY, SAAADI. This CDR3 has 15 amino acids. CDR3 loop: CASSDWWSSYNEQFF. CDR3 nucleotides: TGCGCCAGCAGTGACTGGTGGTCTAGCTACAATGAGCAGTTCTTC.

V usage is TRBV6-5 and J usage is TRBJ1-1; D not certain. V was pared by 0 bases and J by 0 bases, with 8 bases between. Per the germline V gene, CDR1 is MNHEY and CDR2 is SVGAGI. CDR3 length: 15 residues. This CDR3 reads CASSYSRSLNTEAFF. CDR3 bases: TGTGCCAGCAGTTACTCGAGAAGCTTGAACACTGAAGCTTTCTTT.

This chain joins TRBV29-1 and TRBJ2-3; 14 nucleotides align to TRBD2. Germline V CDR1 and CDR2: SQVTM, ANQGSEA. CDR3 length equals 14 residues. Losses at the gene ends were 6 bases for V and 4 bases for J; bases not matched to a gene: 3. The CDR3, as DNA: TGCAGCGTGGGGACTAGCGGGAGCTCAGATACGCAGTATTTT. As protein: CSVGTSGSSDTQYF.

The chain carries TRBV27 and TRBJ1-5; D remains unclear. This CDR3 is 14 amino acids long. Germline V gene sequence: CDR1 MNHEY, CDR2 SMNVEV (reference sequence). The V end lost 5 bases, the J end lost 10 bases, and 18 bases lay between the germline ends. The CDR3 is CASSPDRFPGPQHF. The CDR3 DNA follows: TGTGCCAGCAGTCCCGATCGGTTCCCAGGACCCCAGCATTTT.

J is TRBJ2-1 and V is TRBV6-1, with 7 bases that match TRBD2. The length of the CDR3 is 15 residues. Germline CDR1 and CDR2: MNHNS and SASEGT. The trim removed 6 bases at V and 2 bases at J, leaving 7 bases unmatched. The CDR3 DNA reads as TGTGCCAGCAGGGGGATTAGCGGGCCCTACAATGAGCAGTTCTTC. This translates into CASRGISGPYNEQFF.

The sample holds a few counts of this clone. The rearrangement links TRBV19 to TRBJ1-1; TRBD1 is a possible D gene (5 bases). V lost 5 bases and J 5 bases, leaving 12 bases between the germline ends. The CDR3 has 13 residues. Germline V lookup: CDR1 LNHDA, CDR2 SQIVND (reference sequence). The CDR3 sequence: CASSPRGATEAFF. The CDR3 region has the DNA TGTGCCAGTAGTCCCCGTGGGGCAACTGAAGCTTTCTTT. The full variable domain, its missing parts supplied by reference TRBV19 and TRBJ1-1, is DGGITQSPKYLFRKEGQNVTLSCEQNLNHDAMYWYRQDPGQGLRLIYYSQIVNDFQKGDIAEGYSVSREKKESFPLTVTSAQKNPTAFYLCASSPRGATEAFFGQGTRLTVV.

This chain connects TRBV6-1 to TRBJ1-1, with D possibly matching TRBD1 (5 bases). CDR3 size: 14 residues. V lost 6 bases and J 6 bases, leaving 17 bases between the germline ends. The germline V gene encodes CDR1 MNHNS and CDR2 SASEGT. The CDR3 DNA reads TGTGCCAGCAGCCCTCGGGGGGGTAACGCTGAAGCTTTCTTT. This codes for CASSPRGGNAEAFF.

This rearrangement joins TRBV29-1 to TRBJ2-5; 10 bases are shared with TRBD2. The CDR3 covers 15 residues. Germline-derived CDR1 and CDR2 are SQVTM and ANQGSEA. V was pared by 3 bases and J by 7 bases, with 11 bases of the junction left unmatched. The CDR3 coding sequence is TGCAGCGTTGAGAAGATAGCGGGAGGCCGGGGGACCCAGTACTTC. This translates into CSVEKIAGGRGTQYF.

The sample holds one count of this clone. V and J are TRBV6-5 and TRBJ1-3; 8 positions agree with TRBD1. The germline V gene has CDR1 MNHEY and CDR2 SVGAGI. The CDR3 runs to 15 residues. Losses at the gene ends were 2 bases for V and 0 bases for J; bases not matched to a gene: 0. CDR3 loop: CASSYGTGSGNTIYF. DNA of the CDR3: TGTGCCAGCAGTTACGGGACAGGCTCTGGAAACACCATATATTTT.

V gene TRBV28 combines with J gene TRBJ2-1; D is possibly TRBD1 (5 bases). Germline values: CDR1 MDHEN, CDR2 SYDVKM. V gave up 1 base and J gave up 13 bases, with 11 bases separating them. The CDR3 extends over 12 amino acids. This CDR3 reads CASSLFGAFQFF. CDR3 coding DNA: TGTGCCAGCAGTTTATTTGGGGCCTTTCAGTTCTTC.

The gene calls are TRBV6-5 and TRBJ2-5, with TRBD2 matching 12 bases. The DNA end favors TRBJ2-7, so the J call may be wrong. The CDR3 runs 15 residues. CDR1 is MNHEY, CDR2 SVGAGI, per germline. The CDR3 nucleotides are TGTGCCAGCACTTTAACGACTAGCGGGAGCTACGAGCAGTACTTC. This codes for CASTLTTSGSYEQYF.

This clone has a handful of counts. The chain links TRBV30 to TRBJ1-6; D perhaps matches TRBD1 (5 bases). Germline CDR1 and CDR2: GTSNPN and SVGIG (reference sequence). The CDR3 loop spans 18 amino acids. The V gene lost 5 bases and the J gene lost 0 bases, with 20 bases spanning the gap. The CDR3 DNA sequence: TGTGCCTGGGATACAGGCTTTGGGCAGAGCTCCTATAATTCACCCCTCCACTTT. This sequence encodes CAWDTGFGQSSYNSPLHF.

The chain links TRBV9 to TRBJ2-4; 7 bases agree with TRBD1. Trimming took 2 bases from V and 8 from J; bases not matched to a gene: 7. The CDR3 is made up of 14 amino acids. Germline V gene data show CDR1 as SGDLS and CDR2 as YYNGEE. The CDR3 nucleotides are TGTGCCAGCAGCGTGGGGGACAGCCAGTACATTCAGTACTTC. It specifies CASSVGDSQYIQYF.

This clone appeared once. The V and J genes are TRBV27 and TRBJ2-1; 9 bases align to TRBD1. Germline V CDR1 and CDR2: MNHEY, SMNVEV (reference sequence). This CDR3 has 15 amino acids. V was pared by 8 bases and J by 7 bases, with 12 bases of the junction left unmatched. DNA of the CDR3: TGTGCCAGCCGCGATGCGGGGACAGGGACTAATGAGCAGTTCTTC. As protein: CASRDAGTGTNEQFF.

The chain carries TRBV4-1 and TRBJ2-3; 7 nucleotides match TRBD1. Germline-derived CDR1 and CDR2 are MGHRA and YSYEKL. Unmatched junction bases numbered 21, after V lost 1 base and J lost 5 bases. This CDR3 is built from 20 residues. CDR3 region: CASSQAATGTADRRRDTQYF. CDR3 DNA sequence: TGCGCCAGCAGCCAAGCAGCGACCGGGACAGCGGACCGGAGGAGAGATACGCAGTATTTT.

J is TRBJ2-7 and V is TRBV7-8; no firm D call. Deletions cut 1 base from V and 0 bases from J, with 10 bases between. CDR1 and CDR2 (germline): SGHVS, FQNEAQ. The CDR3 sequence is 15 residues long. The CDR3 nucleotides are TGTGCCAGCAGCTTAGTCGTCCACAGCTCCTACGAGCAGTACTTC. This codes for CASSLVVHSSYEQYF.

The V and J genes are TRBV20-1 and TRBJ1-5; D gene unclear. Germline V gene lookup returns CDR1 DFQATT and CDR2 SNEGSKA (reference sequence). The CDR3 covers 11 residues. The ends were cut back, 5 bases at V and 5 bases at J, with 7 bases in the middle. In nucleotides, the CDR3 is TGCAGTGCTGGCGGGGATCAGCCCCAGCATTTT. Translating it yields CSAGGDQPQHF.

The chain employs TRBV18 and TRBJ2-5; D gene uncertain. There are 13 residues in the CDR3. Germline V gene lookup returns CDR1 KGHSH and CDR2 LQKENI. The ends were cut back, 2 bases at V and 2 bases at J, with 6 bases in the middle. For the CDR3, the DNA is TGTGCCAGCTCACCAATTGAGCAAGAGACCCAGTACTTC. It encodes CASSPIEQETQYF.